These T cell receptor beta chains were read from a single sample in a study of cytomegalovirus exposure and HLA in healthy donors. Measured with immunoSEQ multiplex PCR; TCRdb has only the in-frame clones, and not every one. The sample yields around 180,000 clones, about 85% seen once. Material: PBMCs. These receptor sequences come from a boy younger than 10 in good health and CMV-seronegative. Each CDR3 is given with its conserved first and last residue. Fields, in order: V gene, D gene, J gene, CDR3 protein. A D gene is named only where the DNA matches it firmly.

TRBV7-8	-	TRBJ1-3	CASSLDRSSGNTIYF
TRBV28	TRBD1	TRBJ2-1	CASSQGTGGGQFF
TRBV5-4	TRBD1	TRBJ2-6	CASSPGQVGRSVSGANVLTF
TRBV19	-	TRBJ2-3	CASSIGERYTDTQYF
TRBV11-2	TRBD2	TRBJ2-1	CASSFGILAGEVGPNEQFF
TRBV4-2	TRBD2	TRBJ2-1	CASSLMSSGGAPYNEQFF
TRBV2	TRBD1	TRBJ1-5	CASRGDRRGGNQPQHF
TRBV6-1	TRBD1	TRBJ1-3	CASSEPGQGSGNTIYF
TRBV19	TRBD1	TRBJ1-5	CASSAGTGNQPQHF
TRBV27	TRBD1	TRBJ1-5	CASRADRVGQQPQHF
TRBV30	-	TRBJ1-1	CAWSKRGGTEAFF
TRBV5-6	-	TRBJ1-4	CASSLSHSTNEKLFF
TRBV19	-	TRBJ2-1	CATQHPPGQGNEQFF
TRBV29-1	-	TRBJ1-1	CSVEGGGEAFF
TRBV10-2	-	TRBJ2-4	CASSELRAGLAKNIQYF
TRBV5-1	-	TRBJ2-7	CASSFGRRGNYEQYF
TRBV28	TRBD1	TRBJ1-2	CASSPTGISSSYTF
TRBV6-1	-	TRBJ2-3	CASSRTVSTDTQYF
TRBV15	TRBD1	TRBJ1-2	CATSRAVGTANYGYTF
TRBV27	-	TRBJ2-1	CASSPLKLGGGLDEQFF
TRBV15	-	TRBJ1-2	CATSREDRKGGYTF
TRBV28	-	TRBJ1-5	CASSSNRALNQPQHF
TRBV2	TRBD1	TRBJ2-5	CVTGGRARRGVETQYF
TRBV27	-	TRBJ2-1	CASSFSPLRGAYNEQFF
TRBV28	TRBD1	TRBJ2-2	CASSGQGSGELFF
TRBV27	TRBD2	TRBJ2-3	CASSLSSGTSGPDTQYF
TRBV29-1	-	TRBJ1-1	CSVETRGRGLYTEAFF
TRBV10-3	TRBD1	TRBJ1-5	CAISRQGDEPQHF
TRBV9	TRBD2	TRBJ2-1	CASSALAGAGYEQFF
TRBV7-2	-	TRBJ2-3	CASSLALLGRTASTDTQYF
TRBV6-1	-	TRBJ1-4	CASSEVAGEKLFF
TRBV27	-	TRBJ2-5	CASSLSGSWETQYF
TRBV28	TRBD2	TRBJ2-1	CASSPLARYNEQFF
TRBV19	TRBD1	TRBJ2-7	CASSTDRGPNYEQYF
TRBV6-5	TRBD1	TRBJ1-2	CASSYSGQTYGYTF
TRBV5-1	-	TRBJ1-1	CASSPQGRGMNTEAFF
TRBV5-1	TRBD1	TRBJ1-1	CASSLVQGANTEAFF
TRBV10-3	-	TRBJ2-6	CAISELDSGANVLTF
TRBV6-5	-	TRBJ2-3	CASRTGGRRTDTQYF
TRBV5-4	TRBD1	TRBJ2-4	CASSAQQGAQLKEAKNIQYF
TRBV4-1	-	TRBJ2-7	CASRLQGSGSYEQYF